The rows below give T cell receptor beta chains drawn from one sample of a study of CD8 T cells in Susac syndrome. TCRdb re-called the immunoSEQ multiplex PCR reads with MiXCR, one entry per CDR3 protein. The sample lists fewer than 200,000 distinct CDR3 sequences; around 94% were seen once. Sequencing was done on a sample of CD4+ T cells from PBMCs. These receptors all stem from a human donor with Susac syndrome. CDR3s include the opening cysteine and the closing phenylalanine or tryptophan. The D gene is left open where the match is weak. Clone size is not always given. Where it is, it says once, few, many or a class for expanded clones.

v_call: TRBV12-3/TRBV12-4; j_call: TRBJ2-2; clone_size: .; d_call: .; cdr3_aa: CASSFGGLRSGELFF; cdr3_nt: TGTGCCAGCAGTTTTGGGGGGTTGAGGTCCGGGGAGCTGTTTTTT
v_call: TRBV11-2; j_call: TRBJ2-5; clone_size: .; d_call: TRBD1; cdr3_aa: CASRPTDRARETQYF; cdr3_nt: TGTGCCAGCAGACCTACCGACAGGGCCAGAGAGACCCAGTACTTC
v_call: TRBV18; j_call: TRBJ2-1; clone_size: .; d_call: TRBD2; cdr3_aa: CASSPGPSGDNEQFF; cdr3_nt: TGTGCCAGCTCACCAGGGCCTAGCGGGGACAATGAGCAGTTCTTC
v_call: TRBV20-1; j_call: TRBJ2-7; clone_size: .; d_call: TRBD1; cdr3_aa: CSARRDRGNYEQYF; cdr3_nt: TGCAGTGCCCGTCGGGACAGGGGAAACTACGAGCAGTACTTC
v_call: TRBV24-1; j_call: TRBJ2-5; clone_size: .; d_call: TRBD1; cdr3_aa: CATSDNRGAIETQYF; cdr3_nt: TGTGCCACCAGTGACAACAGGGGCGCGATCGAGACCCAGTACTTC
v_call: TRBV14; j_call: TRBJ2-7; clone_size: .; d_call: .; cdr3_aa: CASSQVLTGFPLYEQYF; cdr3_nt: TGTGCCAGCAGCCAAGTATTGACAGGCTTCCCACTCTACGAGCAGTACTTC
v_call: TRBV20-1; j_call: TRBJ2-3; clone_size: .; d_call: .; cdr3_aa: CSARDGRRDFPLSPTDTQYF; cdr3_nt: TGCAGTGCTAGAGATGGTCGGCGGGACTTCCCACTTTCCCCCACAGATACGCAGTATTTT
v_call: TRBV27; j_call: TRBJ2-1; clone_size: .; d_call: .; cdr3_aa: CASARESTNNEQFF; cdr3_nt: TGTGCCAGCGCACGAGAATCAACAAACAATGAGCAGTTCTTC
v_call: TRBV3-1; j_call: TRBJ1-6; clone_size: .; d_call: .; cdr3_aa: CASSQVADSPLHF; cdr3_nt: TGTGCCAGCAGCCAAGTCGCTGATTCACCCCTCCACTTT
v_call: TRBV9; j_call: TRBJ1-2; clone_size: .; d_call: .; cdr3_aa: CASSRDRNYGYTF; cdr3_nt: TGTGCCAGCAGCCGAGACAGAAACTATGGCTACACCTTC
v_call: TRBV30; j_call: TRBJ1-2; clone_size: .; d_call: TRBD1; cdr3_aa: CAWSLNLGTGDNYGYTF; cdr3_nt: TGTGCCTGGAGTCTAAATCTCGGGACAGGGGACAACTATGGCTACACCTTC
v_call: TRBV6-1; j_call: TRBJ1-4; clone_size: .; d_call: TRBD1; cdr3_aa: CASPIEQDRGNEKLFF; cdr3_nt: TGTGCCAGCCCTATTGAGCAGGACAGGGGTAATGAAAAACTGTTTTTT
v_call: TRBV12-3/TRBV12-4; j_call: TRBJ2-5; clone_size: .; d_call: .; cdr3_aa: CASSLGGVRTETQYF; cdr3_nt: TGTGCCAGCAGTTTAGGCGGGGTTCGGACAGAGACCCAGTACTTC
v_call: TRBV20-1; j_call: TRBJ1-5; clone_size: .; d_call: .; cdr3_aa: CSARPGGNQPQHF; cdr3_nt: TGCAGTGCTAGGCCAGGGGGCAATCAGCCCCAGCATTTT
v_call: TRBV18; j_call: TRBJ1-5; clone_size: .; d_call: .; cdr3_aa: CASSPTWENQPQHF; cdr3_nt: TGTGCCAGCTCACCAACTTGGGAGAATCAGCCCCAGCATTTT
v_call: TRBV6-5; j_call: TRBJ2-7; clone_size: once; d_call: TRBD1; cdr3_aa: CAVRDSRYEQYF; cdr3_nt: TGTGCCGTCCGGGACAGCCGTTATGAGCAGTACTTC
v_call: TRBV2; j_call: TRBJ2-3; clone_size: .; d_call: .; cdr3_aa: CASRALADTQYF; cdr3_nt: TGTGCCAGCAGAGCTTTGGCAGATACGCAGTATTTT
v_call: TRBV7-2; j_call: TRBJ2-5; clone_size: .; d_call: TRBD2; cdr3_aa: CASSQTGGGWETQYF; cdr3_nt: TGTGCCAGCAGCCAAACCGGCGGGGGGTGGGAGACCCAGTACTTC
v_call: TRBV30; j_call: TRBJ2-2; clone_size: .; d_call: .; cdr3_aa: CAWRQGPGELFF; cdr3_nt: TGTGCCTGGAGGCAGGGCCCCGGGGAGCTGTTTTTT
v_call: TRBV4-3; j_call: TRBJ2-6; clone_size: .; d_call: TRBD1; cdr3_aa: CASSAGTGGGTGANVLTF; cdr3_nt: TGCGCCAGCAGCGCTGGGACAGGGGGCGGAACTGGGGCCAACGTCCTGACTTTC
v_call: TRBV7-2; j_call: TRBJ2-3; clone_size: .; d_call: .; cdr3_aa: CASSLVQGDTQYF; cdr3_nt: TGTGCCAGCAGCTTAGTGCAGGGCGATACGCAGTATTTT
v_call: TRBV6-6; j_call: TRBJ1-5; clone_size: once; d_call: .; cdr3_aa: CASSYAYQDNQPQHF; cdr3_nt: TGTGCCAGCAGTTACGCGTATCAAGACAATCAGCCCCAGCATTTT
v_call: TRBV29-1; j_call: TRBJ2-3; clone_size: .; d_call: .; cdr3_aa: CSVGRGSTDTQYF; cdr3_nt: TGCAGCGTTGGGAGGGGAAGCACAGATACGCAGTATTTT
v_call: TRBV6-1; j_call: TRBJ1-6; clone_size: few; d_call: .; cdr3_aa: CASFFFGTANSPLHF; cdr3_nt: TGTGCCAGCTTTTTCTTCGGGACCGCTAATTCACCCCTCCACTTT
v_call: TRBV9; j_call: TRBJ2-5; clone_size: .; d_call: TRBD2; cdr3_aa: CASSPTVGGGQETQYF; cdr3_nt: TGTGCCAGCAGCCCCACTGTGGGCGGGGGTCAGGAGACCCAGTACTTC
v_call: TRBV9; j_call: TRBJ1-1; clone_size: .; d_call: .; cdr3_aa: CASSVAKDTEAFF; cdr3_nt: TGTGCCAGCAGCGTAGCCAAGGACACTGAAGCTTTCTTT
v_call: TRBV6-1; j_call: TRBJ1-2; clone_size: .; d_call: TRBD1; cdr3_aa: CASRRTTRQGANYGYTF; cdr3_nt: TGTGCCAGCAGGAGAACGACCCGACAGGGAGCCAACTATGGCTACACCTTC
v_call: TRBV12-3/TRBV12-4; j_call: TRBJ2-1; clone_size: once; d_call: TRBD2; cdr3_aa: CASRRQGGGGNEQFF; cdr3_nt: TGTGCCAGCAGGCGGCAGGGCGGGGGGGGTAATGAGCAGTTCTTC
v_call: TRBV5-6; j_call: TRBJ1-4; clone_size: .; d_call: TRBD1; cdr3_aa: CASSPGQARNEKLFF; cdr3_nt: TGTGCCAGCAGCCCCGGACAGGCAAGAAATGAAAAACTGTTTTTT
v_call: TRBV7-2; j_call: TRBJ1-1; clone_size: .; d_call: TRBD1; cdr3_aa: CASSFAGTANTEAFF; cdr3_nt: TGTGCCAGCAGCTTCGCCGGGACAGCGAACACTGAAGCTTTCTTT
v_call: TRBV5-1; j_call: TRBJ1-5; clone_size: .; d_call: .; cdr3_aa: CASSLEQGPQHF; cdr3_nt: TGCGCCAGCAGCTTGGAGCAGGGGCCCCAGCATTTT
v_call: TRBV5-1; j_call: TRBJ2-1; clone_size: few; d_call: .; cdr3_aa: CASSLDREGNQQFF; cdr3_nt: TGCGCCAGCAGCTTGGACAGGGAGGGAAATCAGCAGTTCTTC
v_call: TRBV20-1; j_call: TRBJ2-5; clone_size: .; d_call: .; cdr3_aa: CSAGYPGGTQYF; cdr3_nt: TGCAGTGCAGGGTACCCCGGCGGGACCCAGTACTTC
v_call: TRBV7-2; j_call: TRBJ1-6; clone_size: .; d_call: .; cdr3_aa: CASSWGQAPNSPLHF; cdr3_nt: TGTGCCAGCAGCTGGGGCCAGGCCCCCAATTCACCCCTCCACTTT
v_call: TRBV24-1; j_call: TRBJ2-5; clone_size: .; d_call: TRBD2; cdr3_aa: CATSDPTSGVGETQYF; cdr3_nt: TGTGCCACCAGTGATCCGACTAGCGGGGTTGGCGAGACCCAGTACTTC
v_call: TRBV7-6; j_call: TRBJ2-7; clone_size: .; d_call: .; cdr3_aa: CASSASQLTYEQYF; cdr3_nt: TGTGCCAGCAGCGCTTCGCAGCTCACCTACGAGCAGTACTTC
v_call: TRBV7-8; j_call: TRBJ2-7; clone_size: .; d_call: .; cdr3_aa: CASSQMGEQYF; cdr3_nt: TGTGCCAGCAGTCAAATGGGCGAGCAGTACTTC
v_call: TRBV7-9; j_call: TRBJ1-2; clone_size: .; d_call: .; cdr3_aa: CASSLGAGNYGYTF; cdr3_nt: TGTGCCAGCAGCTTAGGGGCGGGAAACTATGGCTACACCTTC
v_call: TRBV25-1; j_call: TRBJ2-3; clone_size: .; d_call: TRBD2; cdr3_aa: CASSEYGRGDTDTQYF; cdr3_nt: TGTGCCAGCAGTGAATATGGGCGGGGGGATACAGATACGCAGTATTTT
v_call: TRBV20-1; j_call: TRBJ1-5; clone_size: .; d_call: .; cdr3_aa: CSARTDSNQPQHF; cdr3_nt: TGCAGTGCAAGGACGGATAGCAATCAGCCCCAGCATTTT
v_call: TRBV15; j_call: TRBJ2-5; clone_size: .; d_call: TRBD1; cdr3_aa: CATSQGRTGLTQYF; cdr3_nt: TGTGCCACCAGCCAAGGACGGACAGGACTGACCCAGTACTTC
v_call: TRBV10-3; j_call: TRBJ2-1; clone_size: .; d_call: .; cdr3_aa: CAISDFDEQFF; cdr3_nt: TGTGCCATCAGTGATTTCGATGAGCAGTTCTTC
v_call: TRBV30; j_call: TRBJ1-1; clone_size: .; d_call: .; cdr3_aa: CAWSGTKGMNTEAFF; cdr3_nt: TGTGCCTGGAGTGGTACGAAGGGGATGAACACTGAAGCTTTCTTT
v_call: TRBV20-1; j_call: TRBJ1-2; clone_size: .; d_call: TRBD1; cdr3_aa: CSAGTAFGYGYTF; cdr3_nt: TGCAGTGCAGGGACAGCCTTCGGCTATGGCTACACCTTC
v_call: TRBV3-1; j_call: TRBJ1-2; clone_size: .; d_call: .; cdr3_aa: CASSQDMGSYGYTF; cdr3_nt: TGTGCCAGCAGCCAAGACATGGGCTCCTATGGCTACACCTTC
v_call: TRBV10-3; j_call: TRBJ1-1; clone_size: .; d_call: TRBD1; cdr3_aa: CAISGEQGMNTEAFF; cdr3_nt: TGTGCCATCAGTGGAGAACAGGGGATGAACACTGAAGCTTTCTTT
v_call: TRBV5-1; j_call: TRBJ2-1; clone_size: .; d_call: .; cdr3_aa: CASSLAPNWNNEQFF; cdr3_nt: TGCGCCAGCAGCTTGGCTCCAAACTGGAACAATGAGCAGTTCTTC
v_call: TRBV4-3; j_call: TRBJ1-5; clone_size: .; d_call: .; cdr3_aa: CASSQDFGQPQHF; cdr3_nt: TGCGCCAGCAGCCAAGATTTTGGACAGCCCCAGCATTTT
v_call: TRBV10-3; j_call: TRBJ1-2; clone_size: .; d_call: .; cdr3_aa: CAISENDYGYTF; cdr3_nt: TGTGCCATCAGTGAAAACGATTATGGCTACACCTTC
v_call: TRBV30; j_call: TRBJ2-7; clone_size: .; d_call: .; cdr3_aa: CAWSVQGEGEQYF; cdr3_nt: TGTGCCTGGAGTGTACAGGGTGAGGGGGAGCAGTACTTC
v_call: TRBV27; j_call: TRBJ1-4; clone_size: .; d_call: TRBD1; cdr3_aa: CASSSQRQGGREKLFF; cdr3_nt: TGTGCCAGCAGTTCGCAACGACAGGGTGGTAGGGAAAAACTGTTTTTT